The rows below give T cell receptor beta chains drawn from one sample of a study of response to subunit inactivated influenza vaccine. TCRdb recomputed calls from the RT-PCR reads with MiXCR, one row per CDR3 protein. The table lists roughly 460,000 distinct CDR3 sequences, roughly 9.7% of them singletons. The sequencing used PBMCs from blood, collected 45 days after vaccination. The receptors come from a man between 45 and 60 years old who received an inactivated influenza vaccine. The CDR3 runs from the conserved cysteine through the conserved F or W. A D gene is named only where the DNA matches it firmly. Clone size is shown for a subset of rows, as once, few, many or a class of expanded clone.

clone_size,v_call,d_call,j_call,cdr3_aa,cdr3_nt
few,TRBV4-1,.,TRBJ2-1,CASSFERRVYNEQFF,TGCGCCAGCAGTTTCGAGCGGCGAGTCTACAATGAGCAGTTCTTC
many,TRBV12-3/TRBV12-4,TRBD2,TRBJ2-1,CASSGASGGSRYNEQFF,TGTGCCAGCAGTGGGGCTAGCGGGGGGAGCAGGTACAATGAGCAGTTCTTC
many,TRBV7-2,.,TRBJ2-2,CASSPIVWELFF,TGTGCCAGCAGCCCTATAGTGTGGGAGCTGTTTTTT
.,TRBV7-2,.,TRBJ2-5,CASSSSNAETQYF,TGTGCCAGCAGCTCCAGTAACGCAGAGACCCAGTACTTC
few,TRBV6-1,TRBD1,TRBJ1-1,CASRRQGLNTEAFF,TGTGCCAGCAGGAGACAGGGGTTGAACACTGAAGCTTTCTTT
many,TRBV4-2,.,TRBJ1-4,CASSLTGRGTNEKLFF,TGTGCCAGCAGCCTCACAGGGAGAGGGACTAATGAAAAACTGTTTTTT
few,TRBV4-3,TRBD2,TRBJ2-3,CASSPLAGVPTDTQYF,TGCGCCAGCAGCCCGTTAGCGGGAGTACCCACAGATACGCAGTATTTT
many,TRBV29-1,.,TRBJ2-2,CSVVGTGELFF,TGCAGCGTTGTTGGGACCGGGGAGCTGTTTTTT
.,TRBV20-1,.,TRBJ1-1,CSARDQSSLWGRNTEAFF,TGCAGTGCTAGAGATCAGTCATCTTTATGGGGAAGGAACACTGAAGCTTTCTTT
few,TRBV25-1,.,TRBJ2-7,CASSVGRSPPNF,TGTGCCAGCAGTGTTGGCAGGTCGCCCCCAAACTTC
.,TRBV5-1,TRBD1,TRBJ1-4,CASSLTLRTGQGEKLFF,TGCGCCAGCAGCTTGACCCTGCGCACGGGACAGGGTGAAAAACTGTTTTTT
few,TRBV12-3/TRBV12-4,TRBD2,TRBJ2-3,CASSYGLARDTQYF,TGTGCCAGCAGTTACGGACTAGCAAGAGATACGCAGTATTTT
.,TRBV4-1,TRBD2,TRBJ2-6,CASSQDLGGHSGANVLTF,TGCGCCAGCAGCCAAGATCTGGGAGGGCACTCTGGGGCCAACGTCCTGACTTTC
few,TRBV7-8,.,TRBJ2-5,CASSLQGWAETQYF,TGTGCCAGCAGCCTACAGGGCTGGGCAGAGACCCAGTACTTC
many,TRBV7-2,.,TRBJ1-4,CASSLWGGANEKLFF,TGTGCCAGCAGCTTATGGGGGGGGGCTAATGAAAAACTGTTTTTT
many,TRBV12-3/TRBV12-4,TRBD2,TRBJ2-1,CASTLGSGGVNEQFF,TGTGCCAGCACCTTGGGTAGCGGGGGGGTCAATGAGCAGTTCTTC
few,TRBV7-8,.,TRBJ2-1,CASSLGGRGVGNEQFF,TGTGCCAGCAGCTTAGGTGGCAGGGGAGTAGGGAATGAGCAGTTCTTC
.,TRBV2,.,TRBJ1-2,CALGRDTDVYGYTF,TGTGCACTTGGGAGGGACACCGATGTCTATGGCTACACCTTC
.,TRBV4-1,.,TRBJ1-5,CASSQEGNRVDQPQHF,TGCGCCAGCAGCCAAGAAGGTAACAGGGTCGATCAGCCCCAGCATTTT
.,TRBV20-1,.,TRBJ1-1,CSARVKGLNTEAFF,TGCAGTGCTAGAGTGAAGGGTTTGAACACTGAAGCTTTCTTT
.,TRBV20-1,.,TRBJ2-2,CSARGAGPGTGELFF,TGCAGTGCTAGAGGTGCGGGCCCGGGGACCGGGGAGCTGTTTTTT
few,TRBV29-1,TRBD1,TRBJ2-7,CSVEGTGNYEQYF,TGCAGCGTTGAAGGGACAGGGAACTACGAGCAGTACTTC
few,TRBV5-6,.,TRBJ2-5,CASSLFLQETQYF,TGTGCCAGCAGCTTGTTTCTGCAAGAGACCCAGTACTTC
few,TRBV20-1,TRBD2,TRBJ2-2,CSASLAGYTGELFF,TGCAGTGCTAGCCTAGCGGGGTACACCGGGGAGCTGTTTTTT
few,TRBV10-3,.,TRBJ1-2,CAISDSGMYYGYTF,TGTGCCATCAGTGACTCCGGGATGTACTATGGCTACACCTTC
many,TRBV5-1,.,TRBJ2-1,CASSLGDLPYNEQFF,TGCGCCAGCAGCTTGGGGGACTTACCCTACAATGAGCAGTTCTTC
many,TRBV24-1,.,TRBJ2-1,CATSDSQGPRDEQFF,TGTGCCACCAGTGATTCACAGGGACCGAGGGATGAGCAGTTCTTC
.,TRBV6-1,TRBD1,TRBJ1-1,CASTPGTGQGGTEAFF,TGTGCCAGCACCCCGGGGACAGGGCAGGGAGGCACTGAAGCTTTCTTT
many,TRBV7-2,TRBD1,TRBJ2-1,CASSLDGTGRGFF,TGTGCCAGCAGCCTCGACGGGACAGGCCGGGGGTTCTTC
.,TRBV11-2,.,TRBJ2-2,CASSFGVGRGRTTNTGELFF,TGTGCCAGCAGCTTTGGAGTAGGCAGGGGCCGAACTACGAACACCGGGGAGCTGTTTTTT
many,TRBV5-1,.,TRBJ2-2,CASSLLQGRGGELFF,TGCGCCAGCAGCTTGCTCCAGGGTCGGGGCGGGGAGCTGTTTTTT
many,TRBV5-1,TRBD2,TRBJ2-3,CASSLLAGNNIQSTDTQYF,TGCGCCAGCAGCTTACTAGCGGGGAACAACATTCAAAGCACAGATACGCAGTATTTT
.,TRBV29-1,TRBD1,TRBJ1-1,CSVRTGPNTEAFF,TGCAGCGTTCGGACAGGGCCGAACACTGAAGCTTTCTTT
few,TRBV5-1,.,TRBJ2-5,CASSLGDPGTPFETQYF,TGCGCCAGCAGCCTGGGCGACCCGGGAACCCCCTTCGAGACCCAGTACTTC
.,TRBV5-1,.,TRBJ2-3,CASSLGRGHAEDTQYF,TGCGCCAGCAGCTTGGGGCGGGGGCATGCGGAAGATACGCAGTATTTT
few,TRBV20-1,.,TRBJ2-1,CSARASALREWGYNEQFF,TGCAGTGCTAGAGCCTCGGCCCTTCGGGAGTGGGGCTACAATGAGCAGTTCTTC
few,TRBV20-1,.,TRBJ2-1,CSAPRLISSYNEQFF,TGCAGTGCTCCCAGACTCATCTCCTCCTACAATGAGCAGTTCTTC